This entry concerns a single T cell receptor (beta chain). Its matching antigen is unknown. Generated by immunoSEQ multiplex PCR, the TCRdb table keeps only in-frame clones and is missing some. The profile shows roughly 80,000 clones, roughly 90% of them singletons. The data stem from a study of T cell responses to AZD1222 COVID-19 vaccine. The J segment lost 1 base and the V segment lost 4 bases, leaving 0 bases of the junction unmatched. The CDR3 has 13 amino acids. The V gene's germline CDR1 is LGHNA and CDR2 YNFKEQ. Study-wide results and caveats: Recipients of two AZD1222 doses showed rising Spike-specific TCR breadth and depth.

The sample consisted of peripheral blood, taken on day 0 of AZD1222 vaccination. This chain joins TRBV4-2 and TRBJ1-2; 7 nucleotides agree with TRBD1. The receptor comes from an adult in good health. This CDR3 reads CASSRQGNYGYTF. CDR3 nucleotides: TGTGCCAGCAGCCGACAGGGTAACTATGGCTACACCTTC.